Listed below are T cell receptor beta chains from one sample, sequenced in a study of siplizumab effects on memory and regulatory T cells. Libraries were prepared by immunoSEQ multiplex PCR; TCRdb keeps only in-frame clonotypes and omits some of them. This sample yields about 100,000 clones, of which 90% to 95% are seen a single time; around 0.6% belongs to the top ten. Sequenced sample: Tregs sorted from blood. The origin of the receptors is a human donor in good health. The CDR3 runs from the conserved cysteine through the conserved F or W. The D gene is left open where the match is weak. The listing skips clone size in some rows; elsewhere it reads once, few, many or a size class.

cdr3_length: 15
j_call: TRBJ2-7
d_call: NA
clone_size: NA
v_call: TRBV7-2
cdr3_nt: TGTGCCAGCAGCCCCGGCCTAGGCCCTTACTACGAGCAGTACTTC
cdr3_aa: CASSPGLGPYYEQYF

cdr3_length: 12
j_call: TRBJ1-1
d_call: NA
clone_size: NA
v_call: TRBV14
cdr3_nt: TGTGCCAGCAGCGCCCGTAGGACTGAAGCTTTCTTT
cdr3_aa: CASSARRTEAFF

cdr3_length: 14
j_call: TRBJ1-5
d_call: NA
clone_size: NA
v_call: TRBV19
cdr3_nt: TGTGCCAGTAGTGGGGACGGGAGCAATCAGCCCCAGCATTTT
cdr3_aa: CASSGDGSNQPQHF

cdr3_length: 14
j_call: TRBJ1-5
d_call: NA
clone_size: NA
v_call: TRBV18
cdr3_nt: TGTGCCAGCTCGAATGACGTCGGATATCAGCCCCAGCATTTT
cdr3_aa: CASSNDVGYQPQHF

cdr3_length: 13
j_call: TRBJ1-5
d_call: TRBD1
clone_size: NA
v_call: TRBV6-5
cdr3_nt: TGTGCCAGCAGCCGGGACAGTCGCCAGCCCCAGCATTTT
cdr3_aa: CASSRDSRQPQHF

cdr3_length: 14
j_call: TRBJ1-5
d_call: NA
clone_size: NA
v_call: TRBV27
cdr3_nt: TGTGCCACCTCGGGCGGGGCAGACAATCAGCCCCAGCATTTT
cdr3_aa: CATSGGADNQPQHF

cdr3_length: 14
j_call: TRBJ1-5
d_call: NA
clone_size: NA
v_call: TRBV27
cdr3_nt: TGTGCCAGCAGCCCTAATCCACGAGGGCAGCCCCAGCATTTT
cdr3_aa: CASSPNPRGQPQHF

cdr3_length: 15
j_call: TRBJ1-5
d_call: NA
clone_size: NA
v_call: TRBV28
cdr3_nt: TGTGCCAGCAGTCCCCCACAGGCCCCCCATCAGCCCCAGCATTTT
cdr3_aa: CASSPPQAPHQPQHF

cdr3_length: 13
j_call: TRBJ1-1
d_call: NA
clone_size: NA
v_call: TRBV4-1
cdr3_nt: TGCGCCAGCAGCCAAGGATTACAGTTTGAAGCTTTCTTT
cdr3_aa: CASSQGLQFEAFF

cdr3_length: 18
j_call: TRBJ2-7
d_call: TRBD1
clone_size: NA
v_call: TRBV9
cdr3_nt: TGTGCCAGCAGCGTAGGGGTTGGGACAGGGGCCACCTTCTACGAGCAGTACTTC
cdr3_aa: CASSVGVGTGATFYEQYF

cdr3_length: 15
j_call: TRBJ2-3
d_call: TRBD1
clone_size: NA
v_call: TRBV6-5
cdr3_nt: TGTGCCAGCAGTTACTCGATTATACAGGGGAGTCTTCAGTATTTT
cdr3_aa: CASSYSIIQGSLQYF

cdr3_length: 16
j_call: TRBJ2-2
d_call: NA
clone_size: NA
v_call: TRBV9
cdr3_nt: TGTGCCAGCAGCGTAGCATGGCGGATGAACACCGGGGAGCTGTTTTTT
cdr3_aa: CASSVAWRMNTGELFF

cdr3_length: 13
j_call: TRBJ2-5
d_call: NA
clone_size: NA
v_call: TRBV5-1
cdr3_nt: TGCGCCAGCAGGGAGGGTCTCCAAGAGACCCAGTACTTC
cdr3_aa: CASREGLQETQYF

cdr3_length: 15
j_call: TRBJ2-7
d_call: NA
clone_size: once
v_call: TRBV4-1
cdr3_nt: TGCGCCAGCAGCCCAAACAGGGTACTCCCGCGGGAGCAGTACTTC
cdr3_aa: CASSPNRVLPREQYF

cdr3_length: 11
j_call: TRBJ1-3
d_call: NA
clone_size: NA
v_call: TRBV30
cdr3_nt: TGTGCCTGGAATAGTGGAAACACCATATATTTT
cdr3_aa: CAWNSGNTIYF

cdr3_length: 11
j_call: TRBJ2-1
d_call: NA
clone_size: NA
v_call: TRBV30
cdr3_nt: TGTGCCTGGAGTGTACCTAGCGTGTTGTTCTTC
cdr3_aa: CAWSVPSVLFF

cdr3_length: 15
j_call: TRBJ1-5
d_call: NA
clone_size: NA
v_call: TRBV19
cdr3_nt: TGTGCCACCAGGGGCAGGGCCCATAGCAATCAGCCCCAGCATTTT
cdr3_aa: CATRGRAHSNQPQHF

cdr3_length: 13
j_call: TRBJ1-1
d_call: NA
clone_size: NA
v_call: TRBV2
cdr3_nt: TGTGCCAGCAGTACAGGTACCCGGACTGAAGCTTTCTTT
cdr3_aa: CASSTGTRTEAFF

cdr3_length: 13
j_call: TRBJ1-1
d_call: NA
clone_size: NA
v_call: TRBV19
cdr3_nt: TGTGCCAGTAGTATAAAGCAGGGGTTTGAAGCTTTCTTT
cdr3_aa: CASSIKQGFEAFF

cdr3_length: 15
j_call: TRBJ2-7
d_call: TRBD1
clone_size: NA
v_call: TRBV7-9
cdr3_nt: TGTGCCAGCAGCTTAGCTGGACAGGGGAGCTACGAGCAGTACTTC
cdr3_aa: CASSLAGQGSYEQYF

cdr3_length: 12
j_call: TRBJ2-1
d_call: NA
clone_size: NA
v_call: TRBV29-1
cdr3_nt: TGCAGCGTAGTATTCTCCTACAATGAGCAGTTCTTC
cdr3_aa: CSVVFSYNEQFF

cdr3_length: 15
j_call: TRBJ1-4
d_call: NA
clone_size: NA
v_call: TRBV28
cdr3_nt: TGTGCCAGCAGTCTCCGGGCAGGGTATAATGAAAAACTGTTTTTT
cdr3_aa: CASSLRAGYNEKLFF

cdr3_length: 15
j_call: TRBJ2-7
d_call: NA
clone_size: NA
v_call: TRBV2
cdr3_nt: TGTGCCAGCAGTGAAGCTAGGGTCTTTGCCTACGAGCAGTACTTC
cdr3_aa: CASSEARVFAYEQYF

cdr3_length: 17
j_call: TRBJ1-1
d_call: NA
clone_size: NA
v_call: TRBV4-1
cdr3_nt: TGCGCCAGCAGCCAAGAGGGGATCTCGGCGGGGGTAAATTTGGCTTTCTTT
cdr3_aa: CASSQEGISAGVNLAFF

cdr3_length: 14
j_call: TRBJ2-3
d_call: NA
clone_size: NA
v_call: TRBV7-9
cdr3_nt: TGTGCCAGCAGCTTTGATGGACAACCAGATACGCAGTATTTT
cdr3_aa: CASSFDGQPDTQYF

cdr3_length: 14
j_call: TRBJ2-3
d_call: NA
clone_size: NA
v_call: TRBV19
cdr3_nt: TGTGCCAGTAGTGTTCAGGGGTACACAGATACGCAGTATTTT
cdr3_aa: CASSVQGYTDTQYF

cdr3_length: 14
j_call: TRBJ1-3
d_call: NA
clone_size: NA
v_call: TRBV4-1
cdr3_nt: TGCGCCAGCAGCCAAGGGGATGCTGGAAACACCATATATTTT
cdr3_aa: CASSQGDAGNTIYF

cdr3_length: 19
j_call: TRBJ2-5
d_call: NA
clone_size: NA
v_call: TRBV21-1
cdr3_nt: TGTGCCAGCAGCAAAAAGGAAGGGGCCTTAGCGGGAAACCAAGAGACCCAGTACTTC
cdr3_aa: CASSKKEGALAGNQETQYF

cdr3_length: 15
j_call: TRBJ1-2
d_call: NA
clone_size: NA
v_call: TRBV16
cdr3_nt: TGTGCCAGCAGCCAATGGTTCGGGGATCTTGGCGGCTACACCTTC
cdr3_aa: CASSQWFGDLGGYTF

cdr3_length: 12
j_call: TRBJ2-7
d_call: NA
clone_size: NA
v_call: TRBV11-2
cdr3_nt: TGTGCCAGCAGTTACGGGCCGGTCGAGCAGTACTTC
cdr3_aa: CASSYGPVEQYF

cdr3_length: 14
j_call: TRBJ1-5
d_call: TRBD1
clone_size: NA
v_call: TRBV28
cdr3_nt: TGTGCCAGCAGTCAGAACAGGGGGAATCAGCCCCAGCATTTT
cdr3_aa: CASSQNRGNQPQHF

cdr3_length: 11
j_call: TRBJ1-2
d_call: NA
clone_size: NA
v_call: TRBV20-1
cdr3_nt: TGCAGTGCTAGAACTTTCTATGGCTACACCTTC
cdr3_aa: CSARTFYGYTF

cdr3_length: 11
j_call: TRBJ1-4
d_call: NA
clone_size: NA
v_call: TRBV30
cdr3_nt: TGTGCCGGCCACAGTACCCTAAAACTGTTTTTT
cdr3_aa: CAGHSTLKLFF

cdr3_length: 12
j_call: TRBJ2-1
d_call: NA
clone_size: NA
v_call: TRBV7-3
cdr3_nt: TGTGCCAGCAGCGGGGGGCGGAATGAGCAGTTCTTC
cdr3_aa: CASSGGRNEQFF

cdr3_length: 13
j_call: TRBJ1-2
d_call: NA
clone_size: NA
v_call: TRBV5-4
cdr3_nt: TGTGCCAGCAGCTTAGCGGGGATAGGAGGCTACACCTTC
cdr3_aa: CASSLAGIGGYTF

cdr3_length: 16
j_call: TRBJ2-1
d_call: NA
clone_size: NA
v_call: TRBV7-9
cdr3_nt: TGTGCCAGCAGTTCCCCCGGTGGTGGCTCCTACAATGAGCAGTTCTTC
cdr3_aa: CASSSPGGGSYNEQFF

cdr3_length: 17
j_call: TRBJ2-1
d_call: NA
clone_size: few
v_call: TRBV11-3
cdr3_nt: TGTGCCAGCAGCTTAGGTGGCGGGCGGGATCTGTACAATGAGCAGTTCTTC
cdr3_aa: CASSLGGGRDLYNEQFF

cdr3_length: 15
j_call: TRBJ2-1
d_call: NA
clone_size: NA
v_call: TRBV7-6
cdr3_nt: TGTGCCAGCAGCTTAGGGGGGTTCTCCTACAATGAGCAGTTCTTC
cdr3_aa: CASSLGGFSYNEQFF

cdr3_length: 15
j_call: TRBJ2-5
d_call: NA
clone_size: NA
v_call: TRBV7-3
cdr3_nt: TGTGCCAGCAGCCGCGTGGCAGGTCCCTTGGAGACCCAGTACTTC
cdr3_aa: CASSRVAGPLETQYF

cdr3_length: 14
j_call: TRBJ2-1
d_call: NA
clone_size: NA
v_call: TRBV11-1
cdr3_nt: TGTGCCAGCAGCCCCCTCGCGAGCTACAATGAGCAGTTCTTC
cdr3_aa: CASSPLASYNEQFF

cdr3_length: 14
j_call: TRBJ2-7
d_call: NA
clone_size: NA
v_call: TRBV6-6
cdr3_nt: TGTGCCAGCAGTTACTATAAGGGCGCCTACGAGCAGTACTTC
cdr3_aa: CASSYYKGAYEQYF

cdr3_length: 13
j_call: TRBJ2-7
d_call: NA
clone_size: NA
v_call: TRBV28
cdr3_nt: TGTGCCAGCATTTCAGGGTTCGGTTACGAGCAGTACTTC
cdr3_aa: CASISGFGYEQYF

cdr3_length: 15
j_call: TRBJ2-1
d_call: TRBD2
clone_size: NA
v_call: TRBV11-3
cdr3_nt: TGTGCCAGCAGCTTAGATCGGACTAGCGGGAGTGAGCAGTTCTTC
cdr3_aa: CASSLDRTSGSEQFF

cdr3_length: 15
j_call: TRBJ1-3
d_call: NA
clone_size: NA
v_call: TRBV5-6
cdr3_nt: TGTGCCAGCAGCTTGGCCTCAGGGGAGGGAAACACCATATATTTT
cdr3_aa: CASSLASGEGNTIYF

cdr3_length: 12
j_call: TRBJ2-7
d_call: NA
clone_size: NA
v_call: TRBV29-1
cdr3_nt: TGCAGCGTTGGTGTCAGCTCCTACGAGCAGTACTTC
cdr3_aa: CSVGVSSYEQYF

cdr3_length: 16
j_call: TRBJ2-1
d_call: NA
clone_size: NA
v_call: TRBV28
cdr3_nt: TGTGCCAGCAGTTTATTTAGACAGAGCTCCTACAATGAGCAGTTCTTC
cdr3_aa: CASSLFRQSSYNEQFF

cdr3_length: 14
j_call: TRBJ2-2
d_call: NA
clone_size: NA
v_call: TRBV5-1
cdr3_nt: TGCGCCAGCAGCCCCGTCGGGCGAACCGGGGAGCTGTTTTTT
cdr3_aa: CASSPVGRTGELFF

cdr3_length: 12
j_call: TRBJ2-7
d_call: NA
clone_size: NA
v_call: TRBV6-6
cdr3_nt: TGTGCCAGCAGTTATAAGGCCTACGAGCAGTACTTC
cdr3_aa: CASSYKAYEQYF

cdr3_length: 12
j_call: TRBJ2-7
d_call: NA
clone_size: once
v_call: TRBV29-1
cdr3_nt: TGCAGCGTCGGGACGTCAACCTACGAGCAGTACTTC
cdr3_aa: CSVGTSTYEQYF

cdr3_length: 15
j_call: TRBJ2-6
d_call: NA
clone_size: NA
v_call: TRBV6-6
cdr3_nt: TGTGCCAGCAGTTATACGAGCTCTGGGGCCAACGTCCTGACTTTC
cdr3_aa: CASSYTSSGANVLTF

cdr3_length: 16
j_call: TRBJ1-5
d_call: NA
clone_size: once
v_call: TRBV4-1
cdr3_nt: TGCGCCAGCAGCCCGGAGACAGGCCGGGCGGATCAGCCCCAGCATTTT
cdr3_aa: CASSPETGRADQPQHF